This record covers a single T cell receptor beta chain. Its target is unknown. Patients who had autoimmune disease history or got systemic immunosuppression were left out. Sampling times: baseline, cycle 4 day 1, cycle 7 day 1. This CDR3 is 16 amino acids long. The V end lost 5 bases, the J end lost 9 bases, and 20 bases lay between the germline ends. Germline V CDR1 and CDR2: LNHDA, SQIVND (reference sequence). The data were obtained in a study of OX40 agonist ivuxolimab in advanced cancers. Study-wide results and caveats: It was also the case that some nonresponders had low normalized T-cell clonal expansion.

Generated by immunoSEQ multiplex PCR, the TCRdb table keeps only in-frame clones and is missing some. The data contain about 20,000 clones, approximately 90% of them singletons. The sequences come from CD4+ or CD8+ T cells sorted from blood, collected in a trial of the OX40 agonist ivuxolimab. The receptor's source is an adult with an advanced solid tumor such as melanoma, head and neck, liver or kidney cancer. The rearrangement joins TRBV19 to TRBJ1-6; weak D call: TRBD1 (5 bases). In nucleotides, the CDR3 is TGTGCCAGTAGTCCATCCTCGGGGCAGTTGAGTTCACCCCTCCACTTT. As protein: CASSPSSGQLSSPLHF.